The following is a T cell receptor (beta chain) sequence with its context. What it recognizes is unknown. The germline V gene encodes CDR1 SGHTA and CDR2 FQGNSA. The CDR3 extends over 15 amino acids. Trimming removed 1 base from V and 5 bases from J, with 15 bases in between. The data were obtained in a study of T cell responses to AZD1222 COVID-19 vaccine. Broader study findings: Repertoires were collected only later (after the peak T cell response had occurred).

Assay used: immunoSEQ multiplex PCR; TCRdb lists only in-frame clones, some missing. The sample has roughly 100,000 clones; 87% are singletons. This TCR was recovered from an adult who received the AZD1222 COVID-19 vaccine. The starting material was peripheral blood, obtained 28 days after the second AZD1222 dose. The genes are TRBV7-2 and TRBJ2-7; D is possibly TRBD2 (6 bases). Here the CDR3 reads CASSLGGAGWNEQYF. The CDR3 DNA follows: TGTGCCAGCAGCTTAGGTGGGGCGGGATGGAACGAGCAGTACTTC.